This T cell receptor beta chain derives from a study of T-cell reconstitution after alpha-beta-depleted transplantation in children listed by TCRdb under 2016. For the wider study: T-cell immune reconstitution after TCRalphabeta/CD19-depleted allogeneic hematopoietic cell transplantation in children was quantitatively tracked in the study by means of TCR repertoire profiling.

The library was built by means of PCR. The instrument given in TCRdb is Illumina HiSeq 2500. To normalize quantification of the TCRbeta repertoire, the TCR libraries were built with molecular barcoding that relied on unique molecular identifiers. The public reads were reprocessed in TCRdb via fastp at Q25 and MiXCR, keeping in-frame beta chains. Each CDR3 protein appears once, grouped with its most common genes and DNA. In all, the sample holds 150,000 to 250,000 distinct CDR3 sequences, and just over 14% of those were seen once. The ten largest clones represent less than 15% of the sample. Trimming takes 6 bases from V and 0 bases from J, and the germline ends sit 29 bases apart. Counted from cysteine to phenylalanine, this CDR3 has 20 amino acids. Of all the DNA, just the CDR3 is kept, 60 bases in frame from base 1. Regarding this clonotype: It has no known antigen specificity. Per-base qualities were not stored, and no clone one base away is much larger.

This receptor was taken from a human donor who donated a stem cell graft to a child with acute lymphoblastic leukemia. This specimen consisted of PBMCs from the stem cell graft donor, obtained from the stem cell graft. The chain couples TRBV12-3 or TRBV12-4 to TRBJ2-5; a tentative D match to TRBD1 spans 7 bases. The CDR3 has the sequence CASRSWTGGRRDGYQETQYF. The bases read TGTGCCAGCAGGAGCTGGACAGGAGGGCGGCGGGATGGCTACCAAGAGACCCAGTACTTC.